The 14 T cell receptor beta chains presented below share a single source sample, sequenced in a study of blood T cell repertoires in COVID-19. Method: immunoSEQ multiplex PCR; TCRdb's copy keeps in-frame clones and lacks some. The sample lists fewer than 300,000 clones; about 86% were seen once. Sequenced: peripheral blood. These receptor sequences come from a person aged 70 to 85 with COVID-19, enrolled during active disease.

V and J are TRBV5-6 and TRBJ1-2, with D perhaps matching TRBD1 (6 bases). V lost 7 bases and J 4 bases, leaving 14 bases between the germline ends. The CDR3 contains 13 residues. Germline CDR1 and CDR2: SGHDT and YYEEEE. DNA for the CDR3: TGTGCCAGCCAACCAGGGGCGCTCTATGGCTACACCTTC. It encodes CASQPGALYGYTF. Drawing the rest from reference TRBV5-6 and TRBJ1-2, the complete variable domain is DAGVTQSPTHLIKTRGQQVTLRCSPKSGHDTVSWYQQALGQGPQFIFQYYEEEERQRGNFPDRFSGHQFPNYSSELNVNALLLGDSALYLCASQPGALYGYTFGSGTRLTVV.

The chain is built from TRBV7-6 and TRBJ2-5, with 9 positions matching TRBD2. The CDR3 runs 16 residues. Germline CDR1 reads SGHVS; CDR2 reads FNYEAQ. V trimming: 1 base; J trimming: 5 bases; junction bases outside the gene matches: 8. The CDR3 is CASSLVGGGDAETQYF. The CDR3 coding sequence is TGTGCCAGCAGCTTAGTGGGCGGGGGGGATGCGGAGACCCAGTACTTC.

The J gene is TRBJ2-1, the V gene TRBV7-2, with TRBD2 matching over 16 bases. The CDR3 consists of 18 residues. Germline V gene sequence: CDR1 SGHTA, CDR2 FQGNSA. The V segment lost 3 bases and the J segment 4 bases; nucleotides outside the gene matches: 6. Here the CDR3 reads CASSFGTSGRALYNEQFF. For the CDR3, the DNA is TGTGCCAGCAGCTTCGGGACTAGCGGGAGGGCTTTGTACAATGAGCAGTTCTTC.

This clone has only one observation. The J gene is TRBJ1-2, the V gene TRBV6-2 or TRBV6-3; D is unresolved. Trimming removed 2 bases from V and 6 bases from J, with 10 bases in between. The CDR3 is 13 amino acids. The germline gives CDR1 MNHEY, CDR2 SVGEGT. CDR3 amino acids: CASSYIQSDGYTF. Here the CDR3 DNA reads TGTGCCAGCAGTTACATCCAGAGCGATGGCTACACCTTC.

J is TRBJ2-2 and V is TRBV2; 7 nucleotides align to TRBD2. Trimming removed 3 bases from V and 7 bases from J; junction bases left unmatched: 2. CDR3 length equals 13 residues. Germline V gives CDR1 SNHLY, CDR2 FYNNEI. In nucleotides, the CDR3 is TGTGCCAGCAGTGAGACTAGCATCGGGGAGCTGTTTTTT. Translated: CASSETSIGELFF.

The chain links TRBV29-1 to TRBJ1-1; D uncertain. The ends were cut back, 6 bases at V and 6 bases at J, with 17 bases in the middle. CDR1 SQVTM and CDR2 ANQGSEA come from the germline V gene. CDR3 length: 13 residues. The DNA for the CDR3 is TGCAGCGTCGACGTGGACGGGATATCTGAAGCTTTCTTT. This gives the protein CSVDVDGISEAFF.

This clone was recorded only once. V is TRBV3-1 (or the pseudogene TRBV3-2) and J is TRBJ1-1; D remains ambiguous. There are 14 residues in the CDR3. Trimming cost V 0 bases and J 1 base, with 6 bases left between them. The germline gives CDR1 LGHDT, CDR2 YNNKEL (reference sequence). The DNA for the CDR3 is TGTGCCAGCAGCCAAGATGTGAGGAACACTGAAGCTTTCTTT. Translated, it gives CASSQDVRNTEAFF.

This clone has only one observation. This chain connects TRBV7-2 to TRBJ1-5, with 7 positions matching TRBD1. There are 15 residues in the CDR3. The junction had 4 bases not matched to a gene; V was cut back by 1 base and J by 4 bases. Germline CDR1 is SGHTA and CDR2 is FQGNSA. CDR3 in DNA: TGTGCCAGCAGCTTAGGGGACAGTAGGAATCAGCCCCAGCATTTT. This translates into CASSLGDSRNQPQHF.

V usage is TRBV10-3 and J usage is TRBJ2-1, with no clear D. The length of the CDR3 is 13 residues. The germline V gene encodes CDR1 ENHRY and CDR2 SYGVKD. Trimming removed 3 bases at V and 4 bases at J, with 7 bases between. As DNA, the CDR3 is TGTGCCATCAGTGATTCCTTATACAATGAGCAGTTCTTC. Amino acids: CAISDSLYNEQFF.

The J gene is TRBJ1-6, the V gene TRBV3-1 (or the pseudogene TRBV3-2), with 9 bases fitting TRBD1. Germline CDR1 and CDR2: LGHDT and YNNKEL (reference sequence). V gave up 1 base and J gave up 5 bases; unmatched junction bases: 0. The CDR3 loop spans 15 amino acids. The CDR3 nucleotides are TGTGCCAGCAGCCAAGGGGACAGGGATAATTCACCCCTCCACTTT. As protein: CASSQGDRDNSPLHF.

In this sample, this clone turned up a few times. The CDR3 sequence is CASSLTNHGNEQFF. The DNA of the CDR3 is TGCGCCAGCAGTCTAACCAATCATGGCAATGAGCAGTTCTTC. V and J are TRBV4-1 and TRBJ2-1; no clear D gene. Trimming removed 6 bases from V and 6 bases from J, with 15 bases in between. Germline V gene sequence: CDR1 MGHRA, CDR2 YSYEKL. CDR3 length: 14 residues.

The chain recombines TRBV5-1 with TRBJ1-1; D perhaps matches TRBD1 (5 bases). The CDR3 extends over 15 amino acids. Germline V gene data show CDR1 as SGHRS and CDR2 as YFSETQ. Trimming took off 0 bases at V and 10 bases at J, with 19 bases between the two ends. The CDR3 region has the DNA TGCGCCAGCAGCTTGGAGGGTTTCGGGGGTGCAGGAGCTTTCTTT. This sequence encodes CASSLEGFGGAGAFF.

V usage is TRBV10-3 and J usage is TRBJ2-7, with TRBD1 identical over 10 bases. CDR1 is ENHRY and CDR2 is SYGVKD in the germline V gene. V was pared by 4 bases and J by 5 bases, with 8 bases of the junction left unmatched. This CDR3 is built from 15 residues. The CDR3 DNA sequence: TGTGCCATCAGTGCCCGGGACAGGGGAATCGACGAGCAGTACTTC. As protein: CAISARDRGIDEQYF.

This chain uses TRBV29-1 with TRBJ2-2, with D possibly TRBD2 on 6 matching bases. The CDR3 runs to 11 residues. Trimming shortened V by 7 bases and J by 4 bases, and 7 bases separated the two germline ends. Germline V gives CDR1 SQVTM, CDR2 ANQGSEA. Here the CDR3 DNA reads TGCAGCGGGAGGGGCACCGGGGAGCTGTTTTTT. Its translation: CSGRGTGELFF.